These T cell receptor beta chains were read from a single sample in a study of regulatory T cells in long-lasting Graves disease. TCRdb processed the multiplex PCR reads anew with MiXCR; each CDR3 protein has one entry. Of 370,000 or so distinct CDR3 sequences listed, under 20% are singletons. The same sample was also studied in work on T cells in Graves' hyperthyroidism and ophthalmopathy.

Sequenced material: peripheral blood mononuclear cells (PBMCs), taken at new diagnosis, from a patient treated with antithyroid drugs. Every receptor here comes from a woman between 18 and 29 years old with Graves disease. Each CDR3 is given with its conserved first and last residue. D genes are given only for firm matches. Clone size is shown for a subset of rows, as once, few, many or a class of expanded clone.

>.|TRBV14|few|TRBJ1-6
TGTGCCAGCAGCCAAGGGCTACCACCCCTCCACTTT
CASSQGLPPLHF
>.|TRBV9|.|TRBJ2-3
TGTGCCAGCAGCCAATACGGAGGAAACACAGATACGCAGTATTTT
CASSQYGGNTDTQYF
>TRBD1|TRBV5-1|many|TRBJ2-6
TGCGCCAGCAGCAAATTCGGGACAGGGGGGCGATCTGGGGCCAACGTCCTGACTTTC
CASSKFGTGGRSGANVLTF
>.|TRBV9|once|TRBJ1-3
TGTGCCAGCAGCAAGACGGATAACTCTGGAAACACCATATATTTT
CASSKTDNSGNTIYF
>TRBD2|TRBV5-1|many|TRBJ2-4
TGCGCCAGCAGCTTGTGGGGAGGGGCCAAAAACATTCAGTACTTC
CASSLWGGAKNIQYF
>.|TRBV20-1|many|TRBJ1-5
TGCAGTGCTATATCGGGGAATAGCAATCAGCCCCAGCATTTT
CSAISGNSNQPQHF
>.|TRBV19|few|TRBJ1-5
TGTGCCAGTAAAAGGCTTCGGGGATCTCGCAATCAGCCCCAGCATTTT
CASKRLRGSRNQPQHF
>TRBD2|TRBV6-2/TRBV6-3|.|TRBJ2-3
TGTGCCAGCAGTTACGGACTAGCGGGGGGACCAATCAGGGCAGATACGCAGTATTTT
CASSYGLAGGPIRADTQYF
>.|TRBV7-9|few|TRBJ2-1
TGTGCCAGCAGCTTAAGAGGAGGGTCCTACAATGGGCAGTTCTTC
CASSLRGGSYNGQFF
>.|TRBV29-1|.|TRBJ2-3
TGCAGCGTTCTACTGTGGGATACGCAGTATTTT
CSVLLWDTQYF
>.|TRBV9|.|TRBJ1-6
TGTGCCAGCAGCGTAGAAGCAGGGGTTAATTCACCCCTCCACTTT
CASSVEAGVNSPLHF
>TRBD2|TRBV2|few|TRBJ2-3
TGTGCCAGCAGTGGCGGGGGTTTGGGCACAGATACGCAGTATTTT
CASSGGGLGTDTQYF
>TRBD2|TRBV3-1|many|TRBJ2-2
TGTGCCAGCAGCCAAGATTACCAGCGGGGGGTGTTCGGGGAGCTGTTTTTT
CASSQDYQRGVFGELFF
>.|TRBV11-2|many|TRBJ1-1
TGTGCCAGCCACCCCTGGGGACCTGAAGCTTTCTTT
CASHPWGPEAFF
>TRBD1|TRBV29-1|.|TRBJ1-6
TGCAGCACTCGACAGGGGGCGATCAATTCACCCCTCCACTTT
CSTRQGAINSPLHF
>TRBD2|TRBV6-2/TRBV6-3|many|TRBJ2-3
TGTGCCAGCAGTTACTCGAGTGCTAGCGGGGCTAGCACAGATACGCAGTATTTT
CASSYSSASGASTDTQYF
>.|TRBV20-1|.|TRBJ2-7
TGCAGTGCTAGAGATTGGGGGGAACACGAGCAGTACTTC
CSARDWGEHEQYF
>.|TRBV2|many|TRBJ1-1
TGTGCCATAAACCAGGAGGGATTCACTGAAGCTTTCTTT
CAINQEGFTEAFF
>.|TRBV2|many|TRBJ1-5
TGTGCCAGCAGAGAAAGTCAGGGGAACCAGCCCCAGCATTTT
CASRESQGNQPQHF
>TRBD2|TRBV3-1|.|TRBJ2-1
TGTGCCAGCAGCCAAGACGTTGGGGCGGGAGGACACTACAATGAGCAGTTCTTC
CASSQDVGAGGHYNEQFF
>.|TRBV5-6|many|TRBJ1-5
TGTGCCAGCAGCCCTTCGGGGCAGAAAATCCTCAATCAGCCCCAGCATTTT
CASSPSGQKILNQPQHF
>.|TRBV7-2|.|TRBJ2-7
TGTGCCAGCAGCTTAGAAGGCAGGGGGGACGAGCAGTACTTC
CASSLEGRGDEQYF
>TRBD2|TRBV27|many|TRBJ2-7
TGTGCCAGCAGTTTGGGAGGGGCCCTTTACGAGCAGTACTTC
CASSLGGALYEQYF
>TRBD1|TRBV12-3/TRBV12-4|many|TRBJ2-7
TGTGCCAGCAGTCCTGGACAGGTTGAGTACTTC
CASSPGQVEYF
>.|TRBV5-1|.|TRBJ2-1
TGCGCCAGCAGCTTGGTAGCGTCGGGGGGCCACAATGAGCAGTTCTTC
CASSLVASGGHNEQFF
>.|TRBV28|many|TRBJ2-1
TGTGCCAGCATCTCCAGGGAGAACAATGAGCAGTTCTTC
CASISRENNEQFF
>.|TRBV6-1|many|TRBJ1-5
TGTGCCAGCAGAAGGGGAGAAGGCAATCAGCCCCAGCATTTT
CASRRGEGNQPQHF
>TRBD2|TRBV11-3|many|TRBJ2-5
TGTGCCAGCAGCAGGGGACGGGGGGAGGAAGAGACCCAGTACTTC
CASSRGRGEEETQYF
>TRBD1|TRBV28|many|TRBJ1-6
TGTGCCAGCAGTTTAGTCAGGGGGGCAACTAATTCACCCCTCCACTTT
CASSLVRGATNSPLHF
>.|TRBV3-1|.|TRBJ2-3
TGTGCCATCCTAGTAGGCGATACGCAGTATTTT
CAILVGDTQYF
>.|TRBV7-6|.|TRBJ2-6
TGTGCCAGCAGCTTAGGCGGAGGTGATGTCTCTGGGGCCAACGTCCTGACTTTC
CASSLGGGDVSGANVLTF